These 15 T cell receptor beta chains came from one sample sequenced in a study of blood T cell repertoires in COVID-19. Produced via immunoSEQ multiplex PCR; TCRdb's table is partial and in-frame only. The data contain 130,000 to 150,000 clones, roughly 90% of them seen just once; the ten biggest clones take up about 2%. What was sequenced was peripheral blood. These receptors originate from a human donor in a cohort sampled during active COVID-19.

The chain has TRBV7-6 and TRBJ2-7; no firm D call. V lost 0 bases and J 4 bases, leaving 10 bases between the germline ends. CDR3 length equals 14 residues. Germline V gene sequence: CDR1 SGHVS, CDR2 FNYEAQ. The CDR3 spells CASSLAAADYEQYF. As DNA, the CDR3 is TGTGCCAGCAGCTTAGCGGCGGCAGATTACGAGCAGTACTTC.

This clone was seen at least ten times. The rearrangement links TRBV10-2 to TRBJ1-1, with 7 positions matching TRBD1. Germline CDR1 reads WSHSY; CDR2 reads SAAADI. J was trimmed by 3 bases and V by 6 bases; bases with no gene match: 4. The CDR3 has 13 residues. The chain's CDR3 is CASRRGPDTEAFF. The CDR3 nucleotides read TGCGCCAGCAGGAGGGGGCCGGACACTGAAGCTTTCTTT.

The chain combines TRBV19 with TRBJ1-2; tentatively, D is TRBD1 (6 bases). The CDR3 totals 18 residues. Looked up from germline, CDR1 is LNHDA and CDR2 is SQIVND (reference sequence). The V gene lost 7 bases and the J gene lost 8 bases, with 32 bases spanning the gap. This CDR3 is CASTGLRGQNPVGGGYTF. DNA of the CDR3: TGTGCCAGTACCGGACTGAGGGGACAAAACCCTGTAGGGGGAGGCTACACCTTC.

The V call is TRBV6-6, the J call TRBJ1-2, with a tentative D call TRBD1 (6 bases). The CDR3 runs 15 residues. In germline, CDR1 is MNHNY, CDR2 SVGAGI (reference sequence). Trimming took off 10 bases at V and 4 bases at J, with 22 bases between the two ends. The CDR3 protein is CATDGDRGARYGYTF. CDR3 DNA: TGTGCCACCGATGGGGACCGGGGGGCACGCTATGGCTACACCTTC.

The chain has TRBV5-1 and TRBJ2-3; D not resolved. The CDR3 sequence is 16 residues long. V dropped 0 bases and J dropped 5 bases, with 16 bases sitting between them. The germline CDR1 and CDR2 sequences are SGHRS and YFSETQ. DNA for the CDR3: TGCGCCAGCAGCTTGGGGTCCAGCGCCAACCGAGATACGCAGTATTTT. Translating gives CASSLGSSANRDTQYF. The full variable domain, in which reference TRBV5-1 and TRBJ2-3 provide the parts outside the CDR3, is KAGVTQTPRYLIKTRGQQVTLSCSPISGHRSVSWYQQTPGQGLQFLFEYFSETQRNKGNFPGRFSGRQFSNSRSEMNVSTLELGDSALYLCASSLGSSANRDTQYFGPGTRLTVL.

V and J are TRBV4-1 and TRBJ2-7, with 8 positions matching TRBD2. With V trimmed by 1 base and J by 6 bases, 11 bases remained unmatched. Germline CDR1 is MGHRA and CDR2 is YSYEKL. The CDR3 spans 16 residues. Here the CDR3 reads CASSQVGSGTSGEQYF. The CDR3 bases are TGCGCCAGCAGCCAAGTTGGTTCCGGGACTAGTGGCGAGCAGTACTTC.

The chain combines TRBV18 with TRBJ2-7; 7 nucleotides match TRBD1. This CDR3 region has 16 residues. The V gene end was trimmed by 0 bases and the J gene end by 2 bases; junction bases not matched to a gene: 7. Germline V gene lookup returns CDR1 KGHSH and CDR2 LQKENI. The CDR3 DNA sequence: TGTGCCAGCTCACCACCGGGCCAGGGGGAAGCCTACGAGCAGTACTTC. Amino acid sequence: CASSPPGQGEAYEQYF.

The V gene is TRBV28, the J gene TRBJ2-1; D possibly corresponds to TRBD1 (7 bases). The V gene lost 1 base and the J gene lost 7 bases, with 17 bases spanning the gap. Germline V gene sequence: CDR1 MDHEN, CDR2 SYDVKM. The CDR3 is made up of 16 amino acids. CDR3 DNA sequence: TGTGCCAGCAGTTTATTCGCGGGACAGTGGTTAAATGAGCAGTTCTTC. Protein sequence: CASSLFAGQWLNEQFF.

This rearrangement joins TRBV5-1 to TRBJ1-3, with a possible D match to TRBD1 (5 bases). Trimming removed 6 bases from V and 0 bases from J, with 16 bases in between. This CDR3 is built from 16 residues. From germline, CDR1 is SGHRS and CDR2 YFSETQ. CDR3 region: CASTLGGGFSGNTIYF. The CDR3 nucleotides read TGCGCCAGCACCCTTGGCGGGGGATTCTCTGGAAACACCATATATTTT. The variable domain in full, completed from reference TRBV5-1 and TRBJ1-3, reads KAGVTQTPRYLIKTRGQQVTLSCSPISGHRSVSWYQQTPGQGLQFLFEYFSETQRNKGNFPGRFSGRQFSNSRSEMNVSTLELGDSALYLCASTLGGGFSGNTIYFGEGSWLTVV.

The chain carries TRBV7-6 and TRBJ2-3, with D perhaps matching TRBD1 (6 bases). The CDR3 is 16 residues long. Germline loops: CDR1 SGHVS, CDR2 FNYEAQ. V dropped 0 bases and J dropped 2 bases, with 12 bases sitting between them. The CDR3 is CASSLAGTRPTDTQYF. DNA of the CDR3: TGTGCCAGCAGCTTAGCGGGGACAAGACCCACAGATACGCAGTATTTT.

V is TRBV4-1 and J is TRBJ1-3; D remains ambiguous. There are 13 residues in the CDR3. Germline V gives CDR1 MGHRA, CDR2 YSYEKL. The germline V and J ends were trimmed by 0 bases and 7 bases, with 7 bases remaining between them. CDR3 bases: TGCGCCAGCAGCCAAGATAGCCGGAACACCATATATTTT. This codes for CASSQDSRNTIYF.

This chain joins TRBV2 and TRBJ2-6; 7 bases are shared with TRBD2. The CDR3 length is 16 residues. Losses at the gene ends were 5 bases for V and 4 bases for J; bases not matched to a gene: 8. Germline loops: CDR1 SNHLY, CDR2 FYNNEI. The CDR3 region is CASSFFGGIGANVLTF. As DNA, the CDR3 is TGTGCCAGCAGTTTTTTCGGGGGGATCGGGGCCAACGTCCTGACTTTC. The full variable domain, with the rest looked up from reference TRBV2 and TRBJ2-6, is EPEVTQTPSHQVTQMGQEVILRCVPISNHLYFYWYRQILGQKVEFLVSFYNNEISEKSEIFDDQFSVERPDGSNFTLKIRSTKLEDSAMYFCASSFFGGIGANVLTFGAGSRLTVL.

The chain combines TRBV6-6 with TRBJ1-2; 8 bases line up with TRBD1. This CDR3 comprises 15 residues. Looked up from germline, CDR1 is MNHNY and CDR2 is SVGAGI (reference sequence). With 7 bases clipped from V and 6 bases from J, the junction kept 13 bases outside the gene matches. In nucleotides, the CDR3 is TGTGCCAGCACCCACACGCAGGGGGCGTTGGATGGCTACACCTTC. Amino acid sequence: CASTHTQGALDGYTF.

DNA of the CDR3: TGCGCCAGCAGCTTGGGGGGGACAGCCGTAAACTCTGGAAACACCATATATTTT. Translation gives CASSLGGTAVNSGNTIYF. The chain uses TRBV5-1 and TRBJ1-3, with TRBD1 matching over 7 bases. Trimming removed 0 bases from V and 0 bases from J; junction bases left unmatched: 9. Germline-derived CDR1 and CDR2 are SGHRS and YFSETQ. The CDR3 has 18 amino acids.

The chain couples TRBV5-1 to TRBJ2-4; tentative D call: TRBD1 (6 bases). Germline CDR1 reads SGHRS; CDR2 reads YFSETQ. The CDR3 loop spans 18 amino acids. V was trimmed by 4 bases and J by 0 bases, leaving 20 bases between them. The CDR3 DNA follows: TGCGCCAGCAGCCCCGGACAGTTGCTGAGCCTAGCCAAAAACATTCAGTACTTC. Residues: CASSPGQLLSLAKNIQYF.